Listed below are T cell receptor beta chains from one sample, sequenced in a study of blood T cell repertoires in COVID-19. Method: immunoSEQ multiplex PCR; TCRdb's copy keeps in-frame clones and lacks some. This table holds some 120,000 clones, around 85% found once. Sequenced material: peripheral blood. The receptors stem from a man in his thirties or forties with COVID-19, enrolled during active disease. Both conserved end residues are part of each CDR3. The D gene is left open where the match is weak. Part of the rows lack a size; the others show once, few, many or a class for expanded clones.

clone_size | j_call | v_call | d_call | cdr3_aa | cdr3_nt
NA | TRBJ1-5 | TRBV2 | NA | CASSGGLNQPQHF | TGTGCCAGCAGTGGAGGTCTCAATCAGCCCCAGCATTTT
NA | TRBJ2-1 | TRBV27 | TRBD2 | CASAGRAYNEQFF | TGTGCCAGTGCCGGGAGGGCATACAATGAGCAGTTCTTC
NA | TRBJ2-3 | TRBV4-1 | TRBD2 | CASSQAGGPQFTDTQYF | TGCGCCAGCAGCCAAGCGGGAGGGCCCCAATTCACAGATACGCAGTATTTT
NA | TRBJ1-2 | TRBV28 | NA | CASSLSGALYGYTF | TGTGCCAGCAGTTTATCAGGCGCCCTTTATGGCTACACCTTC
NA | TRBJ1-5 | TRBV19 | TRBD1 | CASSIGGGGPVPQHF | TGTGCCAGTAGTATTGGAGGAGGGGGCCCCGTGCCCCAGCATTTT
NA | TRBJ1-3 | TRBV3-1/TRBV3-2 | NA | CASSFSQQSSGNTIYF | TGTGCCAGCTCTTTCTCTCAACAAAGCTCTGGAAACACCATATATTTT
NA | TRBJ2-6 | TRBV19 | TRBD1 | CASRDRVGSGANVLTF | TGTGCCAGTAGAGACAGGGTGGGCTCTGGGGCCAACGTCCTGACTTTC
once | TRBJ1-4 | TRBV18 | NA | CASSPPSSRENEKLFF | TGTGCCAGCTCACCCCCCTCAAGCCGGGAGAATGAAAAACTGTTTTTT
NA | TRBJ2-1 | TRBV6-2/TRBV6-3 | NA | CASSYRETDYYNEQFF | TGTGCCAGCAGTTACCGGGAGACAGACTACTACAATGAGCAGTTCTTC
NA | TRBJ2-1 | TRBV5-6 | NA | CASSWGRINEQFF | TGTGCCAGCAGCTGGGGGAGGATCAATGAGCAGTTCTTC
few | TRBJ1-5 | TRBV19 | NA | CASCLGSQPQHF | TGTGCCAGTTGTTTAGGGAGTCAGCCCCAGCATTTT
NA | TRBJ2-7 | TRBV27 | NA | CASSLERQEQYF | TGTGCCAGCAGTTTAGAGCGTCAGGAGCAGTACTTC
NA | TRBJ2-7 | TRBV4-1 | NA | CASSHPDSRFYEQYF | TGCGCCAGCAGCCATCCGGACAGCAGATTCTACGAGCAGTACTTC
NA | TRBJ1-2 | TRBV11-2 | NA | CASSPHLVGVSRGYTF | TGTGCCAGCAGCCCCCACCTGGTAGGCGTCTCTAGAGGCTACACCTTC